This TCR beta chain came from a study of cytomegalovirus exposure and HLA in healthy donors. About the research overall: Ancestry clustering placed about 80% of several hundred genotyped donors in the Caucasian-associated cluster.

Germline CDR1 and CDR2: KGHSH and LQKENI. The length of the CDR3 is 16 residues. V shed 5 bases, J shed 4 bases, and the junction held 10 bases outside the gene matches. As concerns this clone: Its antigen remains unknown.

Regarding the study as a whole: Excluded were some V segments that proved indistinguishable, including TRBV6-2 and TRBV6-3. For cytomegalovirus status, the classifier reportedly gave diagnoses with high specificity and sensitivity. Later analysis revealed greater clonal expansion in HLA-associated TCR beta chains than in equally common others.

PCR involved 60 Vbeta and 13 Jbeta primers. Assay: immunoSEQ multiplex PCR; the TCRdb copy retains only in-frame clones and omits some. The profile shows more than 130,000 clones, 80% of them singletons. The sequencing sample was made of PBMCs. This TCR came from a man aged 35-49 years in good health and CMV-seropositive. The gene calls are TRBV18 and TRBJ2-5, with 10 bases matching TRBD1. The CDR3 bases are TGTGCCAGCTCATCCTTCCCCGGACAGGGGGGAGAGACCCAGTACTTC. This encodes CASSSFPGQGGETQYF.